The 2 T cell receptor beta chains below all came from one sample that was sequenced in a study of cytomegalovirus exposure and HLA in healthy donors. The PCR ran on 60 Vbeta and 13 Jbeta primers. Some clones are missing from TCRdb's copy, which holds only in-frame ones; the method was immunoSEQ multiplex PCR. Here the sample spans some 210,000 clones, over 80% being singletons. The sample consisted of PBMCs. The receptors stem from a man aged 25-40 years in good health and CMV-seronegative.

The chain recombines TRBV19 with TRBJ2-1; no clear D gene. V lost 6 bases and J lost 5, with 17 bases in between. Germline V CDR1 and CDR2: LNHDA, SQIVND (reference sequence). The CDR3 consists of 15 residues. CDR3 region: CASRPLLSKNNEQFF. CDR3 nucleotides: TGTGCCAGTAGGCCGCTCCTATCCAAGAACAATGAGCAGTTCTTC.

The chain's CDR3 is CASSLAIQGQVLIGQFF. The CDR3 region has the DNA TGTGCCAGCAGTTTAGCTATCCAGGGACAGGTCCTAATTGGGCAGTTCTTC. This sequence joins TRBV28 and TRBJ2-1; 8 nucleotides align to TRBD1. The J segment lost 12 bases and the V segment lost 2 bases, leaving 18 bases of the junction unmatched. The CDR3 sequence is 17 residues long. Germline loops: CDR1 MDHEN, CDR2 SYDVKM.